The 20 T cell receptor beta chains reported below all come from one sample, sequenced in a study of T cell responses to AZD1222 COVID-19 vaccine. TCRdb keeps only in-frame clones here, not all; method: immunoSEQ multiplex PCR. This sample has some 40,000 clones, with roughly 88% found just once. The specimen was peripheral blood, collected 28 days after the second dose of the MenACWY control vaccine. The source is an adult who received the MenACWY meningococcal vaccine as a control.

The J gene is TRBJ1-4, the V gene TRBV30; D might be TRBD1 (6 bases). Germline CDR1 and CDR2: GTSNPN and SVGIG (reference sequence). V shed 0 bases and J shed 5 bases, with 13 bases lying between them. The CDR3 runs 15 residues. The CDR3: CAWSVKGGGNEKLFF. As DNA, the CDR3 is TGTGCCTGGAGTGTAAAGGGGGGGGGAAATGAAAAACTGTTTTTT.

This sequence joins TRBV30 and TRBJ1-3; D may be TRBD1 (6 bases). The CDR3 spans 15 residues. With 3 bases removed from V and 0 bases from J, the gap between germline ends came to 12 bases. The germline V gene encodes CDR1 GTSNPN and CDR2 SVGIG (reference sequence). The CDR3 region is CAWRQGGNSGNTIYF. The CDR3 DNA sequence: TGTGCCTGGAGACAGGGCGGAAACTCTGGAAACACCATATATTTT.

This sequence joins TRBV5-1 and TRBJ1-2, with 8 bases aligning to TRBD1. J gave up 8 bases and V 4 bases, and 4 bases lay outside the gene matches. The CDR3 is 12 amino acids. In germline, CDR1 is SGHRS, CDR2 YFSETQ. In DNA form, the CDR3 reads TGCGCCAGCAGCCCGGGACAGGCCGGCTACACCTTC. This sequence encodes CASSPGQAGYTF.

V usage is TRBV5-5 and J usage is TRBJ2-1, with TRBD2 matching over 12 bases. With V trimmed by 3 bases and J by 8 bases, 6 bases remained unmatched. Per the germline V gene, CDR1 is SGHKS and CDR2 is YYEKEE (reference sequence). The CDR3 loop spans 15 amino acids. DNA for the CDR3: TGTGCCAGCAGCTGGACTAGCGGGATTTCCGATGAGCAGTTCTTC. It specifies CASSWTSGISDEQFF.

The rearrangement links TRBV6-5 to TRBJ1-1; TRBD1 might be the D (5 bases). The V end lost 3 bases, the J end lost 0 bases, and 14 bases lay between the germline ends. Germline lookup yields CDR1 MNHEY and CDR2 SVGAGI. The CDR3 is made up of 16 amino acids. DNA for the CDR3: TGTGCCAGCAGTTATGGGGGGTCCCCAATGAACACTGAAGCTTTCTTT. Protein product: CASSYGGSPMNTEAFF.

The chain recombines TRBV12-3 or TRBV12-4 with TRBJ1-1; unclear D gene. Trimming cost V 7 bases and J 3 bases, with 9 bases left between them. This CDR3 has 12 residues. The CDR3 region has the DNA TGTGCCAGCAATACCCGGGACACTGAAGCTTTCTTT. Translation: CASNTRDTEAFF.

This clone has only one observation. V gene TRBV4-1 combines with J gene TRBJ2-1; 7 positions match TRBD2. CDR3 length equals 17 residues. Germline-derived CDR1 and CDR2 are MGHRA and YSYEKL. The V segment lost 2 bases and the J segment 7 bases; nucleotides outside the gene matches: 14. In DNA, the CDR3 is TGCGCCAGCAGCCAAAGCCCTTGGCGCGGGAGAGGGAATGAGCAGTTCTTC. It encodes CASSQSPWRGRGNEQFF.

The J gene is TRBJ2-1, the V gene TRBV30, with D maybe TRBD2 (6 bases). Trimming took 3 bases from V and 7 from J, leaving 19 bases between them. Germline CDR1 reads GTSNPN; CDR2 reads SVGIG (reference sequence). CDR3 length: 15 residues. The CDR3 loop reads CAWSRSGLVGNEQFF. CDR3 DNA: TGTGCCTGGAGCCGGAGCGGGTTGGTGGGGAATGAGCAGTTCTTC.

This rearrangement joins TRBV2 to TRBJ2-1, with TRBD2 identical over 10 bases. This CDR3 has 13 amino acids. Trimming removed 8 bases from V and 5 bases from J; junction bases left unmatched: 3. Per germline, CDR1 SNHLY and CDR2 FYNNEI. The CDR3, as DNA: TGTGCCAGCCGCACTAGCGGGGACAATGAGCAGTTCTTC. Translated, it gives CASRTSGDNEQFF.

The chain employs TRBV7-6 and TRBJ1-1, with D unclear. This CDR3 contains 15 residues. CDR1 is SGHVS, CDR2 FNYEAQ, per germline. Trimming stripped 3 bases from V and 3 bases from J, with 14 bases between. The CDR3 region has the DNA TGTGCCAGCAGCTTTAGCGACGGCGGGGACACTGAAGCTTTCTTT. Protein sequence: CASSFSDGGDTEAFF.

This clone came up a few times. The chain uses TRBV3-1 (or the pseudogene TRBV3-2) and TRBJ1-2, with D tentatively TRBD1 (6 bases). Germline V gene sequence: CDR1 LGHDT, CDR2 YNNKEL (reference sequence). V shed 3 bases and J shed 12 bases, with 17 bases lying between them. This CDR3 region has 13 residues. The CDR3 sequence is CASSHRTDFGDTF. CDR3 nucleotides: TGTGCCAGCAGCCACCGGACAGACTTTGGGGACACCTTC.

The chain couples TRBV29-1 to TRBJ1-2; no firm D call. Germline CDR1 is SQVTM and CDR2 is ANQGSEA. The germline V and J ends were trimmed by 6 bases and 2 bases, with 10 bases remaining between them. The CDR3 has 12 residues. The chain's CDR3 is CSVSTGNYGYTF. The CDR3 DNA sequence: TGCAGCGTATCGACGGGGAACTATGGCTACACCTTC.

This clone has just a few counts. This chain links TRBV2 with TRBJ1-2; TRBD1 is a possible D gene (6 bases). CDR1 and CDR2 from the germline V gene are SNHLY and FYNNEI. CDR3 length equals 16 residues. The V gene lost 8 bases and the J gene lost 0 bases, with 19 bases spanning the gap. The CDR3 protein is CASWGGSGDTNYGYTF. CDR3 nucleotides: TGTGCCAGCTGGGGAGGGAGCGGGGACACTAACTATGGCTACACCTTC.

This clone was recorded once. The chain couples TRBV5-6 to TRBJ1-2; 7 bases map to TRBD1. Germline V gene data show CDR1 as SGHDT and CDR2 as YYEEEE. The length of the CDR3 is 17 residues. V shed 4 bases and J 3 bases; nucleotides not matched to a gene: 15. The CDR3: CASSVRSGTVRYYGYTF. CDR3 DNA sequence: TGTGCCAGCAGCGTACGTTCCGGGACAGTGAGATACTATGGCTACACCTTC.

The rearrangement joins TRBV6-5 to TRBJ1-4; the D is unclear. The germline V gene has CDR1 MNHEY and CDR2 SVGAGI. V lost 4 bases to trimming and J lost 7 bases, with 16 bases between them. CDR3 length equals 15 residues. CDR3 in DNA: TGTGCCAGCAGTTCCGCTGGGAGGGATGGTGAAAAACTGTTTTTT. As protein: CASSSAGRDGEKLFF.

This sequence joins TRBV7-6 and TRBJ2-7; 8 nucleotides line up with TRBD2. Germline CDR1 and CDR2: SGHVS and FNYEAQ. There are 14 residues in the CDR3. Trimming removed 3 bases from V and 0 bases from J; junction bases left unmatched: 1. The chain's CDR3 is CASSFSGNSYEQYF. CDR3 coding DNA: TGTGCCAGCAGCTTTAGCGGGAACTCCTACGAGCAGTACTTC.

The CDR3 spells CAIGGGSESPWGEQYF. The CDR3 bases are TGTGCCATCGGGGGGGGTAGCGAATCTCCGTGGGGCGAGCAGTACTTC. This rearrangement joins TRBV10-3 to TRBJ2-7, with 7 nucleotides matching TRBD2. Germline lookup yields CDR1 ENHRY and CDR2 SYGVKD. V lost 8 bases, J lost 6 bases, and 19 bases stayed unmatched. There are 16 residues in the CDR3.

The genes are TRBV6-5 and TRBJ1-2; TRBD1 matches 9 bases. After removal of 5 bases from V and 7 bases from J, the junction contained 11 bases not matched to a gene. Germline V gives CDR1 MNHEY, CDR2 SVGAGI. The length of the CDR3 is 15 residues. The chain's CDR3 is CASSPGQGPLSGYTF. The CDR3 coding sequence is TGTGCCAGCAGTCCGGGACAGGGCCCTTTAAGTGGCTACACCTTC.

This clone was seen just once. The rearrangement joins TRBV18 to TRBJ2-7; D possibly corresponds to TRBD2 (6 bases). The germline gives CDR1 KGHSH, CDR2 LQKENI. V was trimmed by 8 bases and J by 0 bases, leaving 11 bases between them. The CDR3 covers 13 residues. CDR3 protein: CASNSGTSYEQYF. The CDR3 bases are TGTGCCAGCAATAGCGGAACCTCCTACGAGCAGTACTTC. Drawing the rest from reference TRBV18 and TRBJ2-7, the complete variable domain is NAGVMQNPRHLVRRRGQEARLRCSPMKGHSHVYWYRQLPEEGLKFMVYLQKENIIDESGMPKERFSAEFPKEGPSILRIQQVVRGDSAAYFCASNSGTSYEQYFGPGTRLTVT.

This clone occurred once. This chain uses TRBV3-1 (or the pseudogene TRBV3-2) with TRBJ2-7, with D unresolved. With 0 bases removed from V and 1 base from J, the gap between germline ends came to 7 bases. From germline, CDR1 is LGHDT and CDR2 YNNKEL (reference sequence). The length of the CDR3 is 14 residues. The CDR3 nucleotides are TGTGCCAGCAGCCAAGAGCCACTTTCCTACGAGCAGTACTTC. It specifies CASSQEPLSYEQYF.